One TCR beta chain is described in this entry. Antigen: not known. These data belong to a study of identical twins. Overall study findings and caveats: A partial confounding effect on zero-insertion analyses could come from invariant MAIT and iNKT cells. Twin pairs had excess sharing that was weaker in beta out-of-frame sequences.

Addition of a universal primer site occurred through template switching, and cDNA carried unique molecular identifiers. TCRdb analysed the 5' RACE reads with MiXCR anew, one entry per CDR3 protein. The sample includes approximately 490,000 distinct CDR3 sequences, around 24% of them seen just once. These records were also assigned to another study, of yellow fever vaccine responses in identical twins.

The specimen was CD4+ T cells sorted from blood. This TCR was sampled from a woman under 30 in good health.

CDR3 sequence: CASSQGGLATDTQYF. For the CDR3, the DNA is TGTGCCAGCAGCCAGGGGGGACTAGCGACAGATACGCAGTATTTT. V gene TRBV3-1 combines with J gene TRBJ2-3; 10 nucleotides agree with TRBD2. The V gene end was trimmed by 3 bases and the J gene end by 3 bases; junction bases not matched to a gene: 3. The CDR3 totals 15 residues. The germline CDR1 and CDR2 sequences are LGHDT and YNNKEL (reference sequence).